The 19 T cell receptor beta chains below were found in one sample sequenced in a study of neoadjuvant anti-PD-1 for oral cavity cancer. Method: immunoSEQ multiplex PCR; TCRdb's copy keeps in-frame clones and lacks some. Of roughly 15,000 clones listed, over 60% are singletons. Time point here: after neoadjuvant nivolumab, at surgical resection. This sample comprised PBMCs, obtained after nivolumab (anti-PD-1) treatment. Receptor source: a person aged 35 to 85 with oral cavity squamous cell carcinoma.

This chain uses TRBV29-1 with TRBJ2-7, with 7 bases identical to TRBD2. This CDR3 comprises 13 residues. Germline values: CDR1 SQVTM, CDR2 ANQGSEA. V shed 3 bases, J shed 2 bases, and the junction held 4 bases outside the gene matches. The CDR3 DNA reads as TGCAGCGTTGACCCGAGCGGGACCTACGAGCAGTACTTC. This encodes CSVDPSGTYEQYF.

The V and J genes are TRBV7-3 and TRBJ2-2; unclear D gene. V lost 1 base and J 6 bases, leaving 6 bases between the germline ends. Germline assignment: CDR1 SGHTA and CDR2 FQGTGA. This CDR3 region has 13 residues. CDR3 nucleotides: TGTGCCAGCAGCTTAAGCCCCCCCGGGGAGCTGTTTTTT. This encodes CASSLSPPGELFF.

J is TRBJ2-1 and V is TRBV7-9; D is undetermined. Germline V gives CDR1 SEHNR, CDR2 FQNEAQ (reference sequence). There are 12 residues in the CDR3. Trimming stripped 4 bases from V and 9 bases from J, with 10 bases between. The CDR3 DNA sequence: TGTGCCAGCAGCTCCCCCACGTTTGAGCAGTTCTTC. Its protein product is CASSSPTFEQFF.

J is TRBJ1-3 and V is TRBV19; D gene ambiguous. V was cut by 7 bases and J by 2 bases, with 15 bases left in between. Germline V gene data show CDR1 as LNHDA and CDR2 as SQIVND (reference sequence). There are 15 residues in the CDR3. The CDR3: CASKFQAEPGNTIYF. In DNA, the CDR3 is TGTGCCAGTAAATTCCAGGCAGAGCCTGGAAACACCATATATTTT.

The chain couples TRBV5-4 to TRBJ1-1; D gene unclear. V lost 2 bases to trimming and J lost 10 bases, with 18 bases between them. Per the germline V gene, CDR1 is SGHNT and CDR2 is YYREEE (reference sequence). This CDR3 spans 14 amino acids. CDR3 loop: CASSFQDTGFGAFF. The CDR3 DNA sequence: TGTGCCAGCAGCTTCCAAGACACGGGGTTCGGAGCTTTCTTT.

The chain recombines TRBV15 with TRBJ2-5, with D tentatively TRBD1 or TRBD2 (5 bases each). CDR3 length: 15 residues. Germline V lookup: CDR1 LNHNV, CDR2 YYDKDF (reference sequence). Trimming stripped 0 bases from V and 7 bases from J, with 15 bases between. The CDR3 DNA sequence: TGTGCCACCAGCAGAGATCTGGGGACCTCACGGACCCAGTACTTC. Translation gives CATSRDLGTSRTQYF.

The chain combines TRBV30 with TRBJ2-7, with a weak D call TRBD1 (6 bases). The V end was cut by 3 bases, the J end by 1 base, with 13 bases between. The CDR3 sequence is 14 residues long. Germline CDR1 and CDR2: GTSNPN and SVGIG (reference sequence). CDR3 sequence: CAWREQGLSYEQYF. Here the CDR3 DNA reads TGTGCCTGGAGGGAACAGGGCCTTTCCTACGAGCAGTACTTC.

The V and J genes are TRBV14 and TRBJ2-3; D gene ambiguous. Germline CDR1 and CDR2: SGHDN and FVKESK. The V gene lost 3 bases and the J gene lost 6 bases, with 19 bases spanning the gap. The CDR3 is 16 amino acids. The CDR3 region is CASSHEPFPGRDTQYF. DNA for the CDR3: TGTGCCAGCAGCCACGAACCCTTTCCCGGAAGGGATACGCAGTATTTT. The full variable domain, completed using reference TRBV14 and TRBJ2-3, is EAGVTQFPSHSVIEKGQTVTLRCDPISGHDNLYWYRRVMGKEIKFLLHFVKESKQDESGMPNNRFLAERTGGTYSTLKVQPAELEDSGVYFCASSHEPFPGRDTQYFGPGTRLTVL.

This clone was seen a handful of times. This rearrangement joins TRBV7-9 to TRBJ1-5; 7 bases agree with TRBD1. Germline V gives CDR1 SEHNR, CDR2 FQNEAQ (reference sequence). V was clipped by 3 bases and J by 4 bases; unmatched bases: 3. The CDR3 spans 14 residues. In DNA, the CDR3 is TGTGCCAGCAGCTTCCCGGGACAGAATCAGCCCCAGCATTTT. Protein: CASSFPGQNQPQHF. The full variable domain, rest sourced from reference TRBV7-9 and TRBJ1-5, is DTGVSQNPRHKITKRGQNVTFRCDPISEHNRLYWYRQTLGQGPEFLTYFQNEAQLEKSRLLSDRFSAERPKGSFSTLEIQRTEQGDSAMYLCASSFPGQNQPQHFGDGTRLSIL.

The chain has TRBV7-8 and TRBJ2-5; 14 bases fit TRBD2. V lost 1 base to trimming and J lost 4 bases; unmatched junction nucleotides: 5. Germline CDR1 SGHVS, CDR2 FQNEAQ. CDR3 length equals 17 residues. CDR3 nucleotides: TGTGCCAGCAGCTTAGGGGGACTAGCGGGAGACCTAGAGACCCAGTACTTC. Its translation: CASSLGGLAGDLETQYF.

CDR3 nucleotide sequence: TGCGCCAGCAGCCCCGGGAACAACTATGGCTACACCTTC. Its protein is CASSPGNNYGYTF. The gene calls are TRBV5-1 and TRBJ1-2; D remains ambiguous. V was pared by 4 bases and J by 2 bases, with 9 bases between. Germline loops: CDR1 SGHRS, CDR2 YFSETQ. The CDR3 consists of 13 residues.

The rearrangement uses TRBV7-8 and TRBJ2-3; 9 nucleotides match TRBD2. Trimming cost V 5 bases and J 6 bases; bases outside gene matches: 12. Germline values: CDR1 SGHVS, CDR2 FQNEAQ. The CDR3 is made up of 16 amino acids. The CDR3 nucleotides read TGTGCCAGCAGCGTTGGGACTAGCCCGCCTGGGGATACGCAGTATTTT. This codes for CASSVGTSPPGDTQYF.

This clone came up a few times. The rearrangement uses TRBV5-5 and TRBJ1-1; no reliable D call. Looked up from germline, CDR1 is SGHKS and CDR2 is YYEKEE (reference sequence). V lost 3 bases to trimming and J lost 2 bases, with 14 bases between them. CDR3 length equals 15 residues. DNA of the CDR3: TGTGCCAGCAGCTACGGCGCAAGGCAAAACACTGAAGCTTTCTTT. Translating gives CASSYGARQNTEAFF.

The chain joins TRBV7-9 to TRBJ2-5; D is ambiguous. The CDR3 is 12 residues long. Germline lookup yields CDR1 SEHNR and CDR2 FQNEAQ (reference sequence). Deletions cut 4 bases from V and 5 bases from J, with 8 bases between. The CDR3 DNA reads as TGTGCCAGCAGCTCTCTGGTGGAGACCCAGTACTTC. Protein sequence: CASSSLVETQYF.

This rearrangement joins TRBV9 to TRBJ2-1, with D possibly being TRBD2 (5 bases). The V gene lost 0 bases and the J gene lost 3 bases, with 7 bases spanning the gap. Germline V CDR1 and CDR2: SGDLS, YYNGEE. The CDR3 extends over 14 amino acids. The chain's CDR3 is CASSVGRDYNEQFF. In DNA, the CDR3 is TGTGCCAGCAGCGTAGGCCGGGACTACAATGAGCAGTTCTTC.

The chain couples TRBV4-2 to TRBJ2-5, with 10 bases lining up with TRBD2. The CDR3 contains 18 residues. Germline lookup yields CDR1 LGHNA and CDR2 YNFKEQ. V shed 6 bases, J shed 5 bases, and the junction held 18 bases outside the gene matches. CDR3 nucleotide sequence: TGTGCCAGCAGACCCGGGACTAGCGACCCCGAGGCCGAGGAGACCCAGTACTTC. Translation: CASRPGTSDPEAEETQYF.

This clone was recorded only once. The chain is built from TRBV11-1 and TRBJ1-4, with no clear D. V was shortened by 1 base and J by 5 bases, with 14 bases between the two germline ends. CDR3 length equals 16 residues. Germline V CDR1 and CDR2: SGHAT, FQDESV (reference sequence). CDR3 in amino acids: CASSLGVGSLNEKLFF. The CDR3 region has the DNA TGTGCCAGCAGCTTAGGTGTCGGCAGCCTGAATGAAAAACTGTTTTTT.

V usage is TRBV4-1 and J usage is TRBJ2-1; 10 bases map to TRBD2. V gave up 4 bases and J gave up 1 base; unmatched junction bases: 13. The germline CDR1 and CDR2 sequences are MGHRA and YSYEKL. The CDR3 runs 19 residues. The CDR3, as DNA: TGCGCCAGCAGCCCCCGTGCTAGCGGGAGCCGACATTCCTACAATGAGCAGTTCTTC. It translates to CASSPRASGSRHSYNEQFF.

The V and J genes are TRBV6-6 and TRBJ2-7; 7 nucleotides match TRBD1. The junction had 5 bases not matched to a gene; V was cut back by 6 bases and J by 6 bases. Germline V CDR1 and CDR2: MNHNY, SVGAGI (reference sequence). The CDR3 spans 12 residues. Here the CDR3 DNA reads TGTGCCAGCAGCCCGACAGGGTCCGAGCAGTACTTC. Protein: CASSPTGSEQYF.